A selection of T cell receptor beta chains follows, all from one sample in a study of T cell responses to AZD1222 COVID-19 vaccine. Assay used: immunoSEQ multiplex PCR; TCRdb lists only in-frame clones, some missing. Of some 250,000 clones detected, around 92% appear once; the ten largest clones hold about 0.5%. Source: peripheral blood, taken 28 days after the second AZD1222 dose. These receptors originate from an adult who received the AZD1222 COVID-19 vaccine. CDR3s leave out the opening cysteine and the closing phenylalanine or tryptophan.

TRBV6-5	TRBJ1-4	ASRGQGSTNEKLF
TRBV2	TRBJ1-2	ASSAQNYGYT
TRBV5-1	TRBJ1-2	ASSSSSIYGYT
TRBV4-1	TRBJ1-6	ASSQGPISYNSPLH
TRBV9	TRBJ1-5	ASSVVAGGNQPQH
TRBV2	TRBJ1-2	ASSAARRDYGYT
TRBV2	TRBJ2-7	ASKRDRATDEQY
TRBV23-1	TRBJ1-1	ASSQSVTGGLAEAF
TRBV7-9	TRBJ2-1	ASSPRVRQSEQF
TRBV20-1	TRBJ1-5	SASPSHGSNQPQH
TRBV2	TRBJ1-6	ASSVGVHSPLH
TRBV5-1	TRBJ2-2	ASSLSGTGGTGELF
TRBV19	TRBJ2-5	ASSSGAVRETQY
TRBV5-8	TRBJ2-7	ASSLRREGQGQY
TRBV2	TRBJ2-7	ASRFRTSGGAGYEQY
TRBV2	TRBJ1-1	ASTRHNTEAF
TRBV6-5	TRBJ1-6	ASVGRSYNSPLH
TRBV10-3	TRBJ1-2	ATRGAVPLNYGYT
TRBV15	TRBJ1-5	ATSRDERQRDQPQH
TRBV5-4	TRBJ2-7	ASSPGTGGSYEQY
TRBV18	TRBJ2-7	ASSPGQNSYEQY
TRBV3-1/TRBV3-2	TRBJ1-1	ASSQGSRIEAF
TRBV25-1	TRBJ2-2	ASSDPGTPTGELF
TRBV5-1	TRBJ2-7	ASSPDPGTDYEQY
TRBV7-3	TRBJ2-3	ASSLLPRAGFDTQY
TRBV19	TRBJ1-1	ASSQQGANTEAF
TRBV6-5	TRBJ2-7	ASSNGGQWSYEQY
TRBV5-4	TRBJ2-1	ASSLAGADEQF
TRBV7-9	TRBJ2-2	ASSLGLGNTGELF
TRBV28	TRBJ1-1	ASSPPGGTGLYTEAF
TRBV6-2/TRBV6-3	TRBJ2-1	ASSSWTSGSYEQF
TRBV11-1	TRBJ2-7	ASSPGQAPYEQY
TRBV6-6	TRBJ2-6	ASSRVLGASGANVLT
TRBV6-5	TRBJ1-3	ASSLRQGNTIY
TRBV11-2	TRBJ1-4	ASSWGRGPNEKLF
TRBV12-3/TRBV12-4	TRBJ1-1	ASSRSSTEAF
TRBV28	TRBJ1-4	ASRPGDRRNEKLF
TRBV19	TRBJ2-7	ASSKQGGEQY
TRBV12-3/TRBV12-4	TRBJ1-2	ASSRDSGGYT
TRBV6-5	TRBJ1-1	ASSYANTEAF
TRBV4-1	TRBJ1-1	ASSQGPGGNMNTEAF
TRBV10-3	TRBJ1-2	AIRTDRDHGYT
TRBV5-1	TRBJ1-1	ASSALAGAPTEAF
TRBV18	TRBJ1-1	ASSPALSVTEAF
TRBV15	TRBJ1-4	ATSRDRGKLF
TRBV5-1	TRBJ2-3	ASSGAAPDTQY
TRBV2	TRBJ2-3	ASTSGGTDTQY
TRBV3-1/TRBV3-2	TRBJ1-4	ASSQARKLF
TRBV15	TRBJ1-5	ATGVPNQPQH
TRBV12-3/TRBV12-4	TRBJ1-1	ASRSIMNTEAF
TRBV2	TRBJ2-3	ASKPGWRREGDTQY
TRBV11-2	TRBJ1-5	ASSSRNNQPQH
TRBV4-1	TRBJ1-1	ASSVQEGDSLGF
TRBV29-1	TRBJ1-2	SPRQGGYGYT
TRBV28	TRBJ2-1	ASEAGLAGRGEQF
TRBV6-1	TRBJ2-1	ASSEWKGTGGDEQF
TRBV15	TRBJ1-2	ATSTPRGDGYT